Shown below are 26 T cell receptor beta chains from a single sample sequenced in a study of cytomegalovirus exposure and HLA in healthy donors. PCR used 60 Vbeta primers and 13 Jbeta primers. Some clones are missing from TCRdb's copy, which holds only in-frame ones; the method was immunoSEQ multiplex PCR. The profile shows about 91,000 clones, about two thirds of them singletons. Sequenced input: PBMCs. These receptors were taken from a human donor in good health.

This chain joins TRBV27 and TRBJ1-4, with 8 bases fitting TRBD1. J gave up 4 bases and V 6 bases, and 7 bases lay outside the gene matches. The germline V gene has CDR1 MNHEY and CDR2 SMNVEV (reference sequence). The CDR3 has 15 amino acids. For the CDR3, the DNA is TGTGCCAGCAGGCCCCAGGGGGCTTTTAATGAAAAACTGTTTTTT. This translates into CASRPQGAFNEKLFF.

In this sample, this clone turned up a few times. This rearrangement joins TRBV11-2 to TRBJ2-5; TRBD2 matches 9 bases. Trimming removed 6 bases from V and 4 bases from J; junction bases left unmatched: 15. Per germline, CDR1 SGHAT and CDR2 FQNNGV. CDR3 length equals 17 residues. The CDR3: CASSPFPLSGGRETQYF. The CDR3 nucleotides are TGTGCCAGCAGTCCCTTTCCACTTAGCGGGGGTAGAGAGACCCAGTACTTC.

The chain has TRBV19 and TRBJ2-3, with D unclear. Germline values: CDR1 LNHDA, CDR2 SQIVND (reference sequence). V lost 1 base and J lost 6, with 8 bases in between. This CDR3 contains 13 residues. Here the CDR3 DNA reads TGTGCCAGTAGTATAGGTCACGCGGATACGCAGTATTTT. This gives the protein CASSIGHADTQYF.

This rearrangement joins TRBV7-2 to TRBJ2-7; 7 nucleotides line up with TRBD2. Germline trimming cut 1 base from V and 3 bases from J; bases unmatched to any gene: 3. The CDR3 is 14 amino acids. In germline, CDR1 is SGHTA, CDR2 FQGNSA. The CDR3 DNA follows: TGTGCCAGCAGCTTAGTACGGGGGGACTACGAGCAGTACTTC. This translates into CASSLVRGDYEQYF.

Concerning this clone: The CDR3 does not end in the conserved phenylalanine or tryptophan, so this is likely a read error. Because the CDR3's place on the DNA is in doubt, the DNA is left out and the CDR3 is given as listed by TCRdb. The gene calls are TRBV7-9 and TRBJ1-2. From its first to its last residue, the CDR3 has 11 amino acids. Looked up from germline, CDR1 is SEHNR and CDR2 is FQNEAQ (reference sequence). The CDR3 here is CASSFSPVEAL.

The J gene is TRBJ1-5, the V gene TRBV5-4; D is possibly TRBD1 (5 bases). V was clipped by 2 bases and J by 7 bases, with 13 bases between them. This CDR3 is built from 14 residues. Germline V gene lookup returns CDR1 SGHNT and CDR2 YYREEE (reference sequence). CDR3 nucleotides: TGTGCCAGCAGCTTTTGGGGGGGGAACCAGCCCCAGCATTTT. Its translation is CASSFWGGNQPQHF.

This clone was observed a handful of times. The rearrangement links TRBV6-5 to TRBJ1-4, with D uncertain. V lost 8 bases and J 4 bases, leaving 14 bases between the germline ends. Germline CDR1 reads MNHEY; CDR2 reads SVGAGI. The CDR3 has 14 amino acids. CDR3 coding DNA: TGTGCCAGCGGGAGGAAGCTCGGTAATGAAAAACTGTTTTTT. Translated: CASGRKLGNEKLFF.

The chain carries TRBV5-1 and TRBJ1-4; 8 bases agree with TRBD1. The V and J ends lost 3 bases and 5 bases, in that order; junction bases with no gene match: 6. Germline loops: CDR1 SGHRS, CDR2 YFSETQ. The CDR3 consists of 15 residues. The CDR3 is CASSSGRQGNEKLFF. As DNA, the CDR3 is TGCGCCAGCAGCTCCGGTCGACAGGGGAATGAAAAACTGTTTTTT.

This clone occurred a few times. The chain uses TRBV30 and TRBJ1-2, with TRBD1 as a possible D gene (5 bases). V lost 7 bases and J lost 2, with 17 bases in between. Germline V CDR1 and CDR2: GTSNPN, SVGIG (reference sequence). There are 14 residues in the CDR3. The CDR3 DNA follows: TGTGCCTCTATGGGGGGAAAAGAAAACTATGGCTACACCTTC. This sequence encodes CASMGGKENYGYTF.

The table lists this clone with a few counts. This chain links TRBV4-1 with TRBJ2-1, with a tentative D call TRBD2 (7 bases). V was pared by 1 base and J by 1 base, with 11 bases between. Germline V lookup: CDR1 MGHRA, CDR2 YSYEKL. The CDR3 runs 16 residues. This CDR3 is CASSQAGRGSYNEQFF. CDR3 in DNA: TGCGCCAGCAGCCAAGCAGGGAGGGGGTCCTACAATGAGCAGTTCTTC.

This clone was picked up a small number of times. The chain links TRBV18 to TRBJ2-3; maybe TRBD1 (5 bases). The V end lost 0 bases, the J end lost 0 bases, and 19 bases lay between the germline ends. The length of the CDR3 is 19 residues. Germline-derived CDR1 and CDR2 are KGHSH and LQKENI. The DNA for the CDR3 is TGTGCCAGCTCACCACCTTCCGAAACAGGTCCGTGGAGCACAGATACGCAGTATTTT. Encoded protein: CASSPPSETGPWSTDTQYF.

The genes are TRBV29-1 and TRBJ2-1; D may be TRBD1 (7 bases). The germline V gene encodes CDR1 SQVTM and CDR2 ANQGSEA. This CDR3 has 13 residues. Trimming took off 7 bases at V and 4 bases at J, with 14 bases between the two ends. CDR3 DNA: TGCAGCGCTGTCCAGGGGGGTTACAATGAGCAGTTCTTC. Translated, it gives CSAVQGGYNEQFF.

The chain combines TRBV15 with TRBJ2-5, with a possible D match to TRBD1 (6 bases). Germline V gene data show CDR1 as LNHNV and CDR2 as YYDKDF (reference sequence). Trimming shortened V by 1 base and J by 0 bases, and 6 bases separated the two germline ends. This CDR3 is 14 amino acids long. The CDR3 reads CATSRGTDQETQYF. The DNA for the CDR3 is TGTGCCACCAGCAGAGGGACAGACCAAGAGACCCAGTACTTC.

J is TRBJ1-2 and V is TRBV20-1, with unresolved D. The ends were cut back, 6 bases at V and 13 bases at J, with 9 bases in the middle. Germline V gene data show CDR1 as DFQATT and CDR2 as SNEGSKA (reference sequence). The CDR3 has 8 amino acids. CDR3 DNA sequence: TGCAGTGCCCTTATTCTCACCTTC. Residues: CSALILTF.

The DNA of the CDR3 is TGTGCCAGCACCGGACTAGCGGGGGGTGATACGCAGTATTTT. This sequence encodes CASTGLAGGDTQYF. V usage is TRBV2 and J usage is TRBJ2-3; 14 nucleotides line up with TRBD2. Germline V CDR1 and CDR2: SNHLY, FYNNEI. Trimming at V came to 7 bases and at J to 6 bases, leaving 3 bases not matched to a gene. The CDR3 has 14 residues.

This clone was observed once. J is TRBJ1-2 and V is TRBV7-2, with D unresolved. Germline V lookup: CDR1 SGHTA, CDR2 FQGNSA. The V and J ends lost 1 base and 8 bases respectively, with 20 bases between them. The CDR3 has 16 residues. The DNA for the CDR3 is TGTGCCAGCAGCTTAGTCGCGTATTTATCGGGGAGAGGCTACACCTTC. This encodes CASSLVAYLSGRGYTF. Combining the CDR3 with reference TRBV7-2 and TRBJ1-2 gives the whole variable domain GAGVSQSPSNKVTEKGKDVELRCDPISGHTALYWYRQSLGQGLEFLIYFQGNSAPDKSGLPSDRFSAERTGGSVSTLTIQRTQQEDSAVYLCASSLVAYLSGRGYTFGSGTRLTVV.

The CDR3 spells CASSLAPGMGEKLFF. The CDR3 region has the DNA TGTGCCAGCAGCTTAGCGCCAGGGATGGGTGAAAAACTGTTTTTT. The genes are TRBV7-2 and TRBJ1-4; tentatively, D is TRBD1 (5 bases). Trimming pared 0 bases from V and 7 bases from J, leaving 12 bases between. The CDR3 contains 15 residues. Germline CDR1 and CDR2: SGHTA and FQGNSA. Supplemented by reference TRBV7-2 and TRBJ1-4, the full variable domain reads GAGVSQSPSNKVTEKGKDVELRCDPISGHTALYWYRQSLGQGLEFLIYFQGNSAPDKSGLPSDRFSAERTGGSVSTLTIQRTQQEDSAVYLCASSLAPGMGEKLFFGSGTQLSVL.

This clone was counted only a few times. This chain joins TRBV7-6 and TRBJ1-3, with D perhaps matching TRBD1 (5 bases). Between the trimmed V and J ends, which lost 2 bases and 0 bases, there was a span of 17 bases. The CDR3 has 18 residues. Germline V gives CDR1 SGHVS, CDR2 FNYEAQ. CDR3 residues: CASSLLPSSRGSGNTIYF. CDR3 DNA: TGTGCCAGCAGCTTATTACCTTCGAGTAGGGGCTCTGGAAACACCATATATTTT.

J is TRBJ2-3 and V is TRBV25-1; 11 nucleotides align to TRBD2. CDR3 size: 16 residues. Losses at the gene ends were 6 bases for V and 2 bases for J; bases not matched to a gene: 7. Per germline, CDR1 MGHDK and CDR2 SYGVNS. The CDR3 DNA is TGTGCCAGCAGCATACTAGCGGGGGATTTCACAGATACGCAGTATTTT. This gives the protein CASSILAGDFTDTQYF.

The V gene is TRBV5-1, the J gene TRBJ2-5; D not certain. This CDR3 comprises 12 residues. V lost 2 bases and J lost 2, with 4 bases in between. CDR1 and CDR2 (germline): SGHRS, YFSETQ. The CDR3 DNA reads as TGCGCCAGCAGCTTTAATCAAGAGACCCAGTACTTC. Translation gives CASSFNQETQYF.

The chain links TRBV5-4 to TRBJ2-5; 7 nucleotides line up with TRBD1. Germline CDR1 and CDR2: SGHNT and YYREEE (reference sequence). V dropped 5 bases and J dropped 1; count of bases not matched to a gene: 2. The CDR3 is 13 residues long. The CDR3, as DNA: TGTGCCAGCAGTCGGACAGGCCAAGAGACCCAGTACTTC. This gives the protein CASSRTGQETQYF.

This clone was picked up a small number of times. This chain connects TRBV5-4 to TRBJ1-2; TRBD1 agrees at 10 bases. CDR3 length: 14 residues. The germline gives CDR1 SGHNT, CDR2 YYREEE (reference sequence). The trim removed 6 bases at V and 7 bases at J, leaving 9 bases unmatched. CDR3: CASKLGTGDSGYTF. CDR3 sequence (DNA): TGTGCCAGCAAGCTCGGGACAGGGGATTCTGGCTACACCTTC.

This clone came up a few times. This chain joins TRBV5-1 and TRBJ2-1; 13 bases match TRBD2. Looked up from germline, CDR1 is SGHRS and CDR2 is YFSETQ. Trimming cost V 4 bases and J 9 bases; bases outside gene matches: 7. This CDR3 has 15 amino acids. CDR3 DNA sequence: TGCGCCAGCAGCCTAACTAGCGGGGGGGCGGGTGAGCAGTTCTTC. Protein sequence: CASSLTSGGAGEQFF.

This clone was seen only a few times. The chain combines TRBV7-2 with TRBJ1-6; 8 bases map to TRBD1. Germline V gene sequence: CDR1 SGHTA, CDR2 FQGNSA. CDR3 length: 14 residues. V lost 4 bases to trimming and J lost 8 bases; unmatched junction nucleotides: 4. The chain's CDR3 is CASSSDRGYSPLHF. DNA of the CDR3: TGTGCCAGCAGCTCAGACAGGGGATATTCACCCCTCCACTTT. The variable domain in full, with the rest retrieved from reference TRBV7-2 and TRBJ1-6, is GAGVSQSPSNKVTEKGKDVELRCDPISGHTALYWYRQSLGQGLEFLIYFQGNSAPDKSGLPSDRFSAERTGGSVSTLTIQRTQQEDSAVYLCASSSDRGYSPLHFGNGTRLTVT.

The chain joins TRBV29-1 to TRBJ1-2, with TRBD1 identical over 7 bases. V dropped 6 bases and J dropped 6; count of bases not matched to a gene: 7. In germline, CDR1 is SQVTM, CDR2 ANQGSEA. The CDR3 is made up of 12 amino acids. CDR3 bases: TGCAGCGTCGTTACAGGGGACGATGGCTACACCTTC. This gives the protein CSVVTGDDGYTF.

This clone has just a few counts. The CDR3 reads CASAAGSNQPQHF. The CDR3 DNA is TGTGCCAGCGCTGCAGGGAGCAATCAGCCCCAGCATTTT. The rearrangement joins TRBV6-4 to TRBJ1-5; the D gene is possibly TRBD1 (5 bases). Per germline, CDR1 MRHNA and CDR2 SNTAGT. V lost 8 bases and J lost 1, with 9 bases in between. The CDR3 extends over 13 amino acids.